Listed below are T cell receptor beta chains from one sample, sequenced in a study of shared clonotypes between healthy human individuals. The repertoire was sequenced with immunoSEQ multiplex PCR; TCRdb's copy has only in-frame clones and lacks some. Of 2 million to 2.5 million clones in the sample, about nine tenths were seen once. Material: naive CD4+ T cells from PBMCs. The receptor source for this set is a man younger than 35 in good health. Some clones in this sample may be carry-over from other donors' samples. Each CDR3 is given with its conserved first and last residue. D genes are given only for firm matches. Not every row has a clone size; where given, it reads once, few, many or a size class.

- | 13 | TRBJ2-5 | - | TRBV18 | TGTGCCAGCTCACGGGCCGGGGCAGAGACCCAGTACTTC | CASSRAGAETQYF
- | 19 | TRBJ2-3 | TRBD2 | TRBV14 | TGTGCCAGCAGCCAGGTACCGGGACTAGCGGGACCTAGCACAGATACGCAGTATTTT | CASSQVPGLAGPSTDTQYF
- | 11 | TRBJ2-7 | - | TRBV10-3 | TGTGCGAGCGGACAGCTATCCGAGCAGTACTTC | CASGQLSEQYF
- | 16 | TRBJ2-7 | - | TRBV7-8 | TGTGCCAGCAGCTTAGCAGGGGCCATGGCATCCTACGAGCAGTACTTC | CASSLAGAMASYEQYF
- | 14 | TRBJ2-1 | TRBD1 | TRBV6-1 | TGTGCCAGCAGTGCGTACTACAGGGGGTATGAGCAGTTCTTC | CASSAYYRGYEQFF
- | 17 | TRBJ2-3 | - | TRBV5-1 | TGCGCCAGCAGCTTGGATCGACTACCCCCCCGCACAGATACGCAGTATTTT | CASSLDRLPPRTDTQYF
- | 15 | TRBJ1-2 | - | TRBV7-9 | TGTGCCAGCAGCCCATGGGATCTAGCTAACTATGGCTACACCTTC | CASSPWDLANYGYTF
- | 17 | TRBJ1-2 | - | TRBV4-1 | TGCGCCAGCAGCCAAGCCGCCGTTTTGACTGGGTGGTATGGCTACACCTTC | CASSQAAVLTGWYGYTF
- | 12 | TRBJ2-2 | - | TRBV5-6 | TGTGCCAGCAGCTTGGTGAGCGGGGAGCTGTTTTTT | CASSLVSGELFF
- | 14 | TRBJ1-4 | - | TRBV18 | TGTGCCAGCTCACCGCTAGGGTCGGGTGAAAAACTGTTTTTT | CASSPLGSGEKLFF
- | 13 | TRBJ1-2 | - | TRBV5-1 | TGCGCCAGCAGCCTCGGACAGCCTGCAGGCTACACCTTC | CASSLGQPAGYTF
few | 15 | TRBJ1-4 | - | TRBV5-1 | TGCGCCAGCAGCCTACCCTCTGGGGGAGGGGAAAAACTGTTTTTT | CASSLPSGGGEKLFF
- | 16 | TRBJ2-6 | TRBD2 | TRBV7-2 | TGTGCCAGCAGCCCCCGAGCGGGAACGGGGGCCAACGTCCTGACTTTC | CASSPRAGTGANVLTF
- | 13 | TRBJ2-7 | TRBD2 | TRBV7-6 | TGTGCCAGCAGCCTAGGACTAGCGCGGGAGCAGTACTTC | CASSLGLAREQYF
- | 15 | TRBJ2-6 | - | TRBV19 | TGTGCCAGTAGCTCCCGACGCGCTGGGGCCAACGTCCTGACTTTC | CASSSRRAGANVLTF
- | 17 | TRBJ2-2 | - | TRBV28 | TGTGCCAGCAGTTTCCACGGGGGCGGCCCGAACACCGGGGAGCTGTTTTTT | CASSFHGGGPNTGELFF
- | 13 | TRBJ1-3 | - | TRBV29-1 | TGCAGCGTTGCCCCACTATCTGGAAACACCATATATTTT | CSVAPLSGNTIYF
- | 11 | TRBJ2-7 | - | TRBV7-2 | TGTGCCAGTTCCAGCTACTACGAGCAGTACTTC | CASSSYYEQYF
- | 17 | TRBJ2-7 | TRBD2 | TRBV7-2 | TGTGCCAGCAGCTTAAACCCCGGGACTAGCGGATCCTACGAGCAGTACTTC | CASSLNPGTSGSYEQYF
- | 11 | TRBJ1-2 | TRBD1 | TRBV20-1 | TGCAGTGCCCACAGGGGGAGTGGCTACACCTTC | CSAHRGSGYTF
- | 16 | TRBJ2-2 | TRBD2 | TRBV27 | TGTGCCAGCAGTTCCCTAGCGGGCGTGAACACCGGGGAGCTGTTTTTT | CASSSLAGVNTGELFF
- | 16 | TRBJ2-3 | - | TRBV5-8 | TGTGCCAGCAGCTTTACCGGCGTGCGATACACAGATACGCAGTATTTT | CASSFTGVRYTDTQYF
- | 16 | TRBJ1-1 | TRBD1 | TRBV4-2 | TGTGCCAGCAGCCAAGGCGACAGGGGGTGGTTCACTGAAGCTTTCTTT | CASSQGDRGWFTEAFF
- | 17 | TRBJ1-2 | - | TRBV28 | TGTGCCAGCAGTTTAAACGGGGCAGCCCTTGCTAACTATGGCTACACCTTC | CASSLNGAALANYGYTF
- | 16 | TRBJ2-5 | - | TRBV5-1 | TGCGCCAGCAGCTTAGTTTTAGTGCATCTGGGAGAGACCCAGTACTTC | CASSLVLVHLGETQYF
- | 14 | TRBJ1-2 | TRBD1 | TRBV9 | TGTGCCAGCAGCGAAGGGGGCTCTAACTATGGCTACACCTTC | CASSEGGSNYGYTF
- | 16 | TRBJ2-7 | TRBD2 | TRBV27 | TGTGCCAGCAGTTCGCAAGGACTAGACTATTCCTACGAGCAGTACTTC | CASSSQGLDYSYEQYF
- | 15 | TRBJ2-2 | - | TRBV7-9 | TGTGCCAGCAGCTTAGGGCAGCCGAACACCGGGGAGCTGTTTTTT | CASSLGQPNTGELFF
- | 14 | TRBJ2-7 | - | TRBV18 | TGTGCCAGCTCACCAAAAGCGGCCCTCGGGGAGCAGTACTTC | CASSPKAALGEQYF
- | 14 | TRBJ2-5 | TRBD1 | TRBV5-6 | TGTGCCAGCAGCCACAGGGGCTCTGGGGAGACCCAGTACTTC | CASSHRGSGETQYF
- | 13 | TRBJ2-7 | - | TRBV6-5 | TGTGCCAGCAGTTCGCCCGGAGGATACGAGCAGTACTTC | CASSSPGGYEQYF
- | 14 | TRBJ1-2 | - | TRBV6-5 | TGTGCCAGCAGTTACTCGTCGATACCCCGCGGCTACACCTTC | CASSYSSIPRGYTF
- | 18 | TRBJ2-3 | TRBD2 | TRBV7-2 | TGTGCCAGCAGCTTTAGCGGGAGGGCCCCTGTTCGCACAGATACGCAGTATTTT | CASSFSGRAPVRTDTQYF
- | 13 | TRBJ1-5 | - | TRBV27 | TGTGCCACCACCCCCGGGGGCAATCAGCCCCAGCATTTT | CATTPGGNQPQHF
- | 17 | TRBJ2-3 | - | TRBV14 | TGTGCCAGCAGCCAAGGATCGAGGGGATTGGGCACAGATACGCAGTATTTT | CASSQGSRGLGTDTQYF
- | 12 | TRBJ2-1 | - | TRBV12-5 | TGTGCTAGTGGTTTGGAAGCGGGCGAGCAGTTCTTC | CASGLEAGEQFF
- | 15 | TRBJ2-3 | TRBD2 | TRBV5-4 | TGTGCCAGCAGCACGAGGACTAGAGGGACAGATACGCAGTATTTT | CASSTRTRGTDTQYF
- | 14 | TRBJ2-3 | TRBD1 | TRBV2 | TGTGCCAGCATGCGGGACAGGGACACAGATACGCAGTATTTT | CASMRDRDTDTQYF
- | 14 | TRBJ2-5 | - | TRBV23-1 | TGCGCCAGCACCTTGACGGAACGCCAAGAGACCCAGTACTTC | CASTLTERQETQYF
- | 14 | TRBJ2-3 | - | TRBV15 | TGTGCCACCAGCAGAGGTGGAGGGCGAGATACGCAGTATTTT | CATSRGGGRDTQYF
once | 15 | TRBJ2-7 | TRBD2 | TRBV10-3 | TGTGCCATCGGAACCGGGACTAGCGGTTCCTACGAGCAGTACTTC | CAIGTGTSGSYEQYF
- | 14 | TRBJ1-5 | - | TRBV7-9 | TGTGCCAGCAGCTTATCGGGTACTAATCAGCCCCAGCATTTT | CASSLSGTNQPQHF
- | 13 | TRBJ2-3 | - | TRBV29-1 | TGCAGCGTTGGGGAAGCTAGCACAGATACGCAGTATTTT | CSVGEASTDTQYF
- | 14 | TRBJ2-1 | TRBD2 | TRBV5-1 | TGCGCCAGCAGCTCCCGGACTAGGGACAATGAGCAGTTCTTC | CASSSRTRDNEQFF
- | 13 | TRBJ2-5 | - | TRBV29-1 | TGCAGCGTTGAATCAGGGGGGCAAGAGACCCAGTACTTC | CSVESGGQETQYF